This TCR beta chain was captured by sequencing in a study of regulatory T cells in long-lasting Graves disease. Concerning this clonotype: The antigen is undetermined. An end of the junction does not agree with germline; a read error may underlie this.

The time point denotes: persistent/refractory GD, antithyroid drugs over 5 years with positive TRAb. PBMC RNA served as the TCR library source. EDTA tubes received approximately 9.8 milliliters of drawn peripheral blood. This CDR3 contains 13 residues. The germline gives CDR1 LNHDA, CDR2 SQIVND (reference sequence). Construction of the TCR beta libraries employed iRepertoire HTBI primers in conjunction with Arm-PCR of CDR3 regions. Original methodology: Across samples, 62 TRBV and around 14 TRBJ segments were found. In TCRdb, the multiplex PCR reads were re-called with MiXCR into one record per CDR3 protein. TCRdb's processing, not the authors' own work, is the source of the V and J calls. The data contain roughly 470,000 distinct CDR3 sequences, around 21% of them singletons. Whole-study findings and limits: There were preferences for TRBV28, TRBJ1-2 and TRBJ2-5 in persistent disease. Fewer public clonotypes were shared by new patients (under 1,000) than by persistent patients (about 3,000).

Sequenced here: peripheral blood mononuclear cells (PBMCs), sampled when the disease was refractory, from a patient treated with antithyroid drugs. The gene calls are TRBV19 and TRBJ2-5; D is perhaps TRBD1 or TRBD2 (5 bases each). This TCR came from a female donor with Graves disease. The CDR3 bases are TGTGCCTGTAGTATAATATGGGGGGAGACCCAGTACTTC. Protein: CACSIIWGETQYF. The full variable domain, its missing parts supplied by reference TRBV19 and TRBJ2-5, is DGGITQSPKYLFRKEGQNVTLSCEQNLNHDAMYWYRQDPGQGLRLIYYSQIVNDFQKGDIAEGYSVSREKKESFPLTVTSAQKNPTAFYLCACSIIWGETQYFGPGTRLLVL.